The clone carrying this T cell receptor beta chain was picked up a small number of times. Antigen specificity is unknown. TCRdb reanalysed the reads using MiXCR and keeps one entry per CDR3 protein. The data contain 110,000 to 150,000 distinct CDR3 sequences, approximately 30% of them singletons. The sample originates from a study of T cell repertoires in cytomegalovirus infection. Looking at the study overall: In the study, CMV epitopes included recently identified HLA-C-restricted and well-studied HLA-B-restricted ones. Study findings and constraints: HLA-C-restricted CMV clonotypes gave the most frequent clonotype in two of eight donors. Cumulated frequencies of public TCR beta families served to identify carriers of CMV plus the relevant HLA.

The CDR3 runs to 17 residues. Trimming cost V 7 bases and J 10 bases; bases outside gene matches: 15. The germline CDR1 and CDR2 sequences are MNHEY and SVGAGI. This clonotype originated in a human donor in good health (CMV status not recorded). Some clones in this sample may be carry-over from other donors' samples. The chain combines TRBV6-5 with TRBJ2-1; 14 nucleotides agree with TRBD2. This sample comprised CD8+ T cells from cultured PBMCs, obtained from culture after CMV antigen stimulation. CDR3 sequence (DNA): TGTGCCAGCACCCCTACCGAAGGACTAGCGGGGGGTAAGGAGCAGTTCTTC. Protein sequence: CASTPTEGLAGGKEQFF.